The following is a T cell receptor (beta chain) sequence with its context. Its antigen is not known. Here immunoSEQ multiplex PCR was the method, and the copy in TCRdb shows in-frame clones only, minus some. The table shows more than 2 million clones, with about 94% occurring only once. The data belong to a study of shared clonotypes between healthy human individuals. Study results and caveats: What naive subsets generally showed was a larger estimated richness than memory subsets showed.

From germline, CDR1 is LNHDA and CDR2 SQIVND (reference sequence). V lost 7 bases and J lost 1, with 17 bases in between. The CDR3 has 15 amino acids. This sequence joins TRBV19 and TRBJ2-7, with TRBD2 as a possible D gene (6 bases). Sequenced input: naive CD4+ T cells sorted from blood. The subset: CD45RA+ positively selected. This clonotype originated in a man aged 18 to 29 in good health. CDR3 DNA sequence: TGTGCCAGTAAAGAAAGGGGACTTCTTTCCTACGAGCAGTACTTC. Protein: CASKERGLLSYEQYF.